Below are 16 T cell receptor beta chains sequenced from a single sample in a study of blood T cell repertoires in COVID-19 (dated by TCRdb to the early 2020s). To prepare the library, the immunoSEQ multiplex PCR assay was applied. TCRdb re-hosts the immuneACCESS table, in-frame sequences only. Its copies lack some clones; in the studies checked, an unresolved V gene accounts for under half of them, and the cause for the rest is not known. The sample yields 80,000 to 100,000 clones; approximately 79% were counted once. The ten largest clones add up to about a tenth of the sample. The specimen sequenced was peripheral blood. The source of these receptors is a man aged 65 to 85 with active or convalescent COVID-19.

The chain combines TRBV4-2 with TRBJ2-1, with 12 nucleotides matching TRBD2. The CDR3 loop spans 17 amino acids. V dropped 0 bases and J dropped 9; count of bases not matched to a gene: 9. CDR1 and CDR2 (germline): LGHNA, YNFKEQ. The CDR3 sequence: CASSQDGLAGGRFEQFF. CDR3 bases: TGTGCCAGCAGCCAAGACGGCCTAGCGGGGGGGAGGTTTGAGCAGTTCTTC.

The chain carries TRBV18 and TRBJ2-4, with D perhaps matching TRBD2 (6 bases). The CDR3 runs to 15 residues. Trimming removed 1 base from V and 8 bases from J, with 15 bases in between. Germline CDR1 is KGHSH and CDR2 is LQKENI. The DNA of the CDR3 is TGTGCCAGCTCACCACGTGGGGCGGGGATGGACATTCAGTACTTC. Translated, it gives CASSPRGAGMDIQYF. Based on the CDR3 plus reference TRBV18 and TRBJ2-4, the full variable domain is NAGVMQNPRHLVRRRGQEARLRCSPMKGHSHVYWYRQLPEEGLKFMVYLQKENIIDESGMPKERFSAEFPKEGPSILRIQQVVRGDSAAYFCASSPRGAGMDIQYFGAGTRLSVL.

The chain joins TRBV6-5 to TRBJ1-5; TRBD1 agrees at 8 bases. The trim removed 6 bases at V and 6 bases at J, leaving 7 bases unmatched. The CDR3 extends over 14 amino acids. Germline V gene data show CDR1 as MNHEY and CDR2 as SVGAGI. The CDR3, as DNA: TGTGCCAGCAGGGGACAGGTCGAGGCTCAGCCCCAGCATTTT. Translating it yields CASRGQVEAQPQHF.

The chain joins TRBV30 to TRBJ2-7; tentatively, D is TRBD1 (6 bases). Germline CDR1 reads GTSNPN; CDR2 reads SVGIG (reference sequence). Trimming removed 1 base from V and 3 bases from J, with 13 bases in between. CDR3 length: 14 amino acids. The CDR3 region has the DNA TGTGCCTGGAGTGAAATGGGGGCCCTCTACGAGCAGTACTTC. It yields the protein CAWSEMGALYEQYF.

V gene TRBV6-2 or TRBV6-3 combines with J gene TRBJ1-3; 7 positions match TRBD1. V dropped 6 bases and J dropped 0; count of bases not matched to a gene: 8. CDR1 is MNHEY, CDR2 SVGEGT, per germline. The CDR3 is 16 amino acids. CDR3 DNA: TGTGCCAGCAGCCTGACAGGGATCTACTCTGGAAACACCATATATTTT. Translation gives CASSLTGIYSGNTIYF.

The chain combines TRBV6-5 with TRBJ1-1; 7 nucleotides align to TRBD1. The CDR3 contains 15 residues. With 5 bases clipped from V and 4 bases from J, the junction kept 10 bases outside the gene matches. Per the germline V gene, CDR1 is MNHEY and CDR2 is SVGAGI. The CDR3: CASSLDRAGITEAFF. The CDR3 coding sequence is TGTGCCAGCAGTCTAGACAGGGCAGGCATCACTGAAGCTTTCTTT.

This clone is a singleton in its sample. This chain joins TRBV2 and TRBJ2-7; weak D call: TRBD2 (6 bases). This CDR3 is 14 amino acids long. The germline V and J ends were trimmed by 5 bases and 3 bases, with 14 bases remaining between them. The germline V gene encodes CDR1 SNHLY and CDR2 FYNNEI. CDR3 sequence reads: CASSNTGTGYEQYF. CDR3 bases: TGTGCCAGCAGTAACACGGGGACTGGCTACGAGCAGTACTTC.

The chain joins TRBV19 to TRBJ2-7, with a tentative D call TRBD1 (5 bases). This CDR3 has 15 residues. V gave up 3 bases and J gave up 2 bases, with 14 bases separating them. Germline CDR1 is LNHDA and CDR2 is SQIVND (reference sequence). In DNA, the CDR3 is TGTGCCAGTAGTATTGGGCAGGGTTTTGCCTACGAGCAGTACTTC. Amino acid sequence: CASSIGQGFAYEQYF. Full variable domain (rest looked up from reference TRBV19 and TRBJ2-7): DGGITQSPKYLFRKEGQNVTLSCEQNLNHDAMYWYRQDPGQGLRLIYYSQIVNDFQKGDIAEGYSVSREKKESFPLTVTSAQKNPTAFYLCASSIGQGFAYEQYFGPGTRLTVT.

This chain uses TRBV2 with TRBJ2-1; 11 bases map to TRBD2. This CDR3 is 14 amino acids long. With 4 bases clipped from V and 4 bases from J, the junction kept 0 bases outside the gene matches. Germline CDR1 and CDR2: SNHLY and FYNNEI. The CDR3 protein is CASSASGRYNEQFF. The CDR3 nucleotides read TGTGCCAGCAGTGCTAGCGGGAGGTACAATGAGCAGTTCTTC.

The chain carries TRBV4-3 and TRBJ1-4; 7 bases fit TRBD1. Germline lookup yields CDR1 LGHNA and CDR2 YSLEER. The length of the CDR3 is 15 residues. With V trimmed by 4 bases and J by 6 bases, 8 bases remained unmatched. Written as DNA, the CDR3 is TGCGCCAGCAGCCGGGGAAGGGGACAGTATGAAAAACTGTTTTTT. Amino acid sequence: CASSRGRGQYEKLFF.

The chain couples TRBV10-2 to TRBJ2-3, with a weak D call TRBD1 (5 bases). Germline V lookup: CDR1 WSHSY, CDR2 SAAADI. The V gene lost 8 bases and the J gene lost 4 bases, with 19 bases spanning the gap. This CDR3 is built from 15 residues. The CDR3 nucleotides are TGCGCCAGCGCCGGGCAGGGTGGGGTGGCAGATACGCAGTATTTT. This codes for CASAGQGGVADTQYF.

This clone was seen a single time. CDR3 DNA: TGTGCCATCAGTGATGCGACAGCCAAAGGGACCCAGTACTTC. As protein: CAISDATAKGTQYF. V usage is TRBV10-3 and J usage is TRBJ2-5; a weak D match, TRBD1 (5 bases). CDR3 length: 14 amino acids. V was clipped by 3 bases and J by 7 bases, with 15 bases between them. Per germline, CDR1 ENHRY and CDR2 SYGVKD.

The genes are TRBV12-3 or TRBV12-4 and TRBJ2-7; D unresolved. CDR3 length: 12 residues. Trimming left V 1 base short and J 7 bases short, with 8 bases between. Here the CDR3 DNA reads TGTGCCAGCAGTTTAGTTCTCAGGGAGCAGTACTTC. Its protein product is CASSLVLREQYF.

The chain employs TRBV7-2 and TRBJ2-7, with 8 positions matching TRBD2. V gave up 1 base and J gave up 2 bases; unmatched junction bases: 4. The CDR3 is made up of 15 amino acids. CDR1 and CDR2 (germline): SGHTA, FQGNSA. CDR3 region: CASSLVGAGAYEQYF. Here the CDR3 DNA reads TGTGCCAGCAGCTTAGTCGGAGCGGGGGCCTACGAGCAGTACTTC.

Only one count was recorded for this clone. The J gene is TRBJ2-7, the V gene TRBV6-2 or TRBV6-3, with D maybe TRBD2 (6 bases). V lost 6 bases and J lost 2, with 17 bases in between. This CDR3 is built from 15 residues. Germline V gene data show CDR1 as MNHEY and CDR2 as SVGEGT. In nucleotides, the CDR3 is TGTGCCAGCAGCTCTCCTGCAGCGGGTACCTACGAGCAGTACTTC. Protein: CASSSPAAGTYEQYF.

This sequence joins TRBV30 and TRBJ1-1, with D maybe TRBD1 (5 bases). Per germline, CDR1 GTSNPN and CDR2 SVGIG (reference sequence). The CDR3 extends over 12 amino acids. Trimming left V 3 bases short and J 8 bases short, with 13 bases between. As DNA, the CDR3 is TGTGCCTGGAGCAGATCAGGGATAGAAGCTTTCTTT. This codes for CAWSRSGIEAFF. The entire variable domain, with the rest obtained from reference TRBV30 and TRBJ1-1, is as follows: SQTIHQWPATLVQPVGSPLSLECTVEGTSNPNLYWYRQAAGRGLQLLFYSVGIGQISSEVPQNLSASRPQDRQFILSSKKLLLSDSGFYLCAWSRSGIEAFFGQGTRLTVV.